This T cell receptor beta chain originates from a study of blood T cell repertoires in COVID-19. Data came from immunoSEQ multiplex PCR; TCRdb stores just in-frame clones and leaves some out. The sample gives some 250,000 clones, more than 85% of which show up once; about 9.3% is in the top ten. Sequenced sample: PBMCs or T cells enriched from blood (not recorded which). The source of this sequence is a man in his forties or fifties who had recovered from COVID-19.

CDR3 sequence: CASSGRVLAGQETQYF. CDR3 coding DNA: TGTGCCAGCAGTGGACGTGTACTAGCGGGACAAGAGACCCAGTACTTC. The rearrangement uses TRBV25-1 and TRBJ2-5; 10 bases line up with TRBD2. The V and J ends lost 4 bases and 2 bases, in that order; junction bases with no gene match: 7. This CDR3 is 16 amino acids long. Germline values: CDR1 MGHDK, CDR2 SYGVNS.